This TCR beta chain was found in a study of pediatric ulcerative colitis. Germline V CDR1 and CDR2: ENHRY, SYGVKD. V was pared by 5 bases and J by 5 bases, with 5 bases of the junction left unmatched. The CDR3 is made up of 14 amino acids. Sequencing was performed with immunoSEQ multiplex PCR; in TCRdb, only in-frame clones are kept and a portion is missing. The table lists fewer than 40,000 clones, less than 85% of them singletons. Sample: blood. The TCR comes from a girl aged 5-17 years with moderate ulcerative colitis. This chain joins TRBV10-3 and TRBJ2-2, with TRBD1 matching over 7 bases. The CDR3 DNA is TGTGCCATCAGTCTGACAGGGCAAACCGGGGAGCTGTTTTTT. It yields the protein CAISLTGQTGELFF.